A single sample gave rise to the 19 T cell receptor beta chains below, sequenced in a study of tumor-infiltrating lymphocytes in localized non-small cell lung cancer. The method was immunoSEQ multiplex PCR; TCRdb's version includes in-frame clones alone and lacks a portion of them. The sample yields 9,300 or so clones, around 75% seen once. The sequencing sample was made of uninvolved lung tissue not adjacent to the tumor. These receptors were obtained from a human donor with non-small cell lung cancer.

This rearrangement joins TRBV11-2 to TRBJ2-3; 10 nucleotides match TRBD1. Germline CDR1 is SGHAT and CDR2 is FQNNGV. After removal of 1 base from V and 1 base from J, the junction contained 11 bases not matched to a gene. The CDR3 sequence is 19 residues long. CDR3 protein: CASSLVRQGANYRTDTQYF. The DNA of the CDR3 is TGTGCCAGCAGCTTAGTGAGACAGGGGGCTAATTATCGCACAGATACGCAGTATTTT.

J is TRBJ2-1 and V is TRBV2, with D tentatively TRBD1 (6 bases). CDR3 size: 12 residues. Germline-derived CDR1 and CDR2 are SNHLY and FYNNEI. Trimming removed 6 bases from V and 8 bases from J, with 11 bases in between. CDR3 in DNA: TGTGCCAGCAGAGCAGGGGTCGATGAGCAGTTCTTC. This translates into CASRAGVDEQFF.

The V and J genes are TRBV5-1 and TRBJ1-1, with D hard to call. CDR1 is SGHRS, CDR2 YFSETQ, per germline. V lost 4 bases and J 1 base, leaving 11 bases between the germline ends. This CDR3 is built from 14 residues. CDR3 sequence: CASSIEGPNTEAFF. As DNA, the CDR3 is TGCGCCAGCAGCATTGAGGGCCCGAACACTGAAGCTTTCTTT.

This chain uses TRBV6-4 with TRBJ2-3, with 9 bases lining up with TRBD2. The germline gives CDR1 MRHNA, CDR2 SNTAGT. Trimming cost V 5 bases and J 2 bases; bases outside gene matches: 8. The CDR3 totals 16 residues. The DNA of the CDR3 is TGTGCCAGCAGTCGAATAGCGGGAGCCCTCACAGATACGCAGTATTTT. Translation: CASSRIAGALTDTQYF.

V usage is TRBV29-1 and J usage is TRBJ1-1; 8 bases align to TRBD1. The length of the CDR3 is 13 residues. Trimming cost V 1 base and J 3 bases; bases outside gene matches: 1. CDR1 SQVTM and CDR2 ANQGSEA come from the germline V gene. CDR3 DNA: TGCAGCGTTGAAGGGGGACAGGACACTGAAGCTTTCTTT. It is translated as CSVEGGQDTEAFF.

The rearrangement uses TRBV14 and TRBJ2-7; the match to TRBD2 covers 9 bases. Germline CDR1 is SGHDN and CDR2 is FVKESK. The CDR3 length is 14 residues. Unmatched junction bases numbered 3, after V lost 2 bases and J lost 4 bases. CDR3 DNA sequence: TGTGCCAGCAGCCAAAGTCTAGCGGGATACGAGCAGTACTTC. Its translation is CASSQSLAGYEQYF.

The chain carries TRBV6-6 and TRBJ2-2, with 7 bases lining up with TRBD2. CDR1 is MNHNY and CDR2 is SVGAGI in the germline V gene (reference sequence). The length of the CDR3 is 16 residues. V shed 6 bases, J shed 0 bases, and the junction held 7 bases outside the gene matches. CDR3 nucleotides: TGTGCCAGCAGATTCCTGGCGGGGGCGAACACCGGGGAGCTGTTTTTT. As protein: CASRFLAGANTGELFF.

The chain joins TRBV18 to TRBJ1-5, with D uncertain. Germline lookup yields CDR1 KGHSH and CDR2 LQKENI. The CDR3 totals 14 residues. With 2 bases removed from V and 4 bases from J, the gap between germline ends came to 9 bases. The CDR3 region is CASSPSEGNQPQHF. CDR3 in DNA: TGTGCCAGCTCACCATCTGAAGGGAATCAGCCCCAGCATTTT.

The chain couples TRBV18 to TRBJ2-5, with TRBD1 matching 7 bases. The germline gives CDR1 KGHSH, CDR2 LQKENI. CDR3 length: 15 residues. V was clipped by 3 bases and J by 5 bases; unmatched bases: 9. This chain's CDR3 is CASSPRTGAYETQYF. As DNA, the CDR3 is TGTGCCAGCTCACCCCGCACAGGGGCATACGAGACCCAGTACTTC.

Here the CDR3 reads CASSAGTGGSYEQYF. The CDR3 DNA sequence: TGTGCCAGCAGTGCCGGGACAGGGGGCTCCTACGAGCAGTACTTC. V is TRBV9 and J is TRBJ2-7; the match to TRBD1 covers 11 bases. V shed 5 bases, J shed 0 bases, and the junction held 4 bases outside the gene matches. The CDR3 runs to 15 residues. CDR1 SGDLS and CDR2 YYNGEE come from the germline V gene. Full variable domain (outside the CDR3, taken from reference TRBV9 and TRBJ2-7): DSGVTQTPKHLITATGQRVTLRCSPRSGDLSVYWYQQSLDQGLQFLIQYYNGEERAKGNILERFSAQQFPDLHSELNLSSLELGDSALYFCASSAGTGGSYEQYFGPGTRLTVT.

This rearrangement joins TRBV11-2 to TRBJ2-3; 13 bases fit TRBD2. This CDR3 comprises 17 residues. V shed 3 bases, J shed 2 bases, and the junction held 5 bases outside the gene matches. Per germline, CDR1 SGHAT and CDR2 FQNNGV. CDR3 protein: CASSFSTSGRVTDTQYF. The DNA of the CDR3 is TGTGCCAGCAGCTTTAGTACTAGCGGGAGGGTCACAGATACGCAGTATTTT. Based on the CDR3 plus reference TRBV11-2 and TRBJ2-3, the full variable domain is EAGVAQSPRYKIIEKRQSVAFWCNPISGHATLYWYQQILGQGPKLLIQFQNNGVVDDSQLPKDRFSAERLKGVDSTLKIQPAKLEDSAVYLCASSFSTSGRVTDTQYFGPGTRLTVL.

The V and J genes are TRBV6-1 and TRBJ1-1; D unclear. The ends were cut back, 0 bases at V and 7 bases at J, with 15 bases in the middle. Germline lookup yields CDR1 MNHNS and CDR2 SASEGT. This CDR3 is built from 15 residues. Here the CDR3 reads CASSEAKGRVGEAFF. The DNA of the CDR3 is TGTGCCAGCAGTGAAGCCAAAGGAAGGGTGGGTGAAGCTTTCTTT.

The gene calls are TRBV5-6 and TRBJ2-7; a possible D gene is TRBD2 (5 bases). The CDR3 has 14 amino acids. V was trimmed by 2 bases and J by 0 bases, leaving 9 bases between them. Germline loops: CDR1 SGHDT, CDR2 YYEEEE. CDR3 coding DNA: TGTGCCAGCAGCTTCGCGGGTAGCTCCTACGAGCAGTACTTC. Translation gives CASSFAGSSYEQYF.

This clone has more than one count but fewer than ten. This chain connects TRBV30 to TRBJ1-1, with a weak D call TRBD1 (5 bases). This CDR3 has 13 residues. V was trimmed by 2 bases and J by 7 bases, leaving 14 bases between them. Per germline, CDR1 GTSNPN and CDR2 SVGIG (reference sequence). The CDR3 sequence: CAWSINKGREAFF. The CDR3 region has the DNA TGTGCCTGGAGTATAAACAAGGGGCGTGAAGCTTTCTTT.

This chain links TRBV12-5 with TRBJ2-2; a possible D gene is TRBD2 (6 bases). The V and J ends lost 7 bases and 2 bases respectively, with 17 bases between them. The germline V gene has CDR1 LGHNT and CDR2 FRNRAP. The length of the CDR3 is 16 residues. The CDR3 DNA follows: TGTGCTAGTGCTCCGTTCGCGGGATTTAACACCGGGGAGCTGTTTTTT. Translation gives CASAPFAGFNTGELFF. The whole variable domain, filled in from reference TRBV12-5 and TRBJ2-2, reads DARVTQTPRHKVTEMGQEVTMRCQPILGHNTVFWYRQTMMQGLELLAYFRNRAPLDDSGMPKDRFSAEMPDATLATLKIQPSEPRDSAVYFCASAPFAGFNTGELFFGEGSRLTVL.

The chain couples TRBV5-8 to TRBJ1-3; D ambiguous. The CDR3 runs to 15 residues. Trimming removed 1 base at V and 0 bases at J, with 8 bases between. From germline, CDR1 is SGHTS and CDR2 YDEGEE. The CDR3 spells CASSLRWSSGNTIYF. The CDR3 DNA reads as TGTGCCAGCAGCTTGAGGTGGAGCTCTGGAAACACCATATATTTT. Using reference TRBV5-8 and TRBJ1-3 for the parts outside the CDR3, the full variable domain is EAGVTQSPTHLIKTRGQQATLRCSPISGHTSVYWYQQALGLGLQFLLWYDEGEERNRGNFPPRFSGRQFPNYSSELNVNALELEDSALYLCASSLRWSSGNTIYFGEGSWLTVV.

The CDR3 DNA follows: TGCACCAGCAGCCAAGATTTAGTCTGGAGAACTATCTCCTACGAGCAGTACTTC. It codes for CTSSQDLVWRTISYEQYF. The chain uses TRBV1 and TRBJ2-7; TRBD2 was called by the table and not checked on the DNA. TRBV1 has pseudogene status. The CDR3 length is 18 residues.

This clone was counted a few times. The CDR3 spells CASSLFILAGAYEQYF. In DNA form, the CDR3 reads TGTGCCAGCAGTTTATTTATACTAGCGGGAGCCTACGAGCAGTACTTC. This chain links TRBV28 with TRBJ2-7; 11 bases agree with TRBD2. Germline lookup yields CDR1 MDHEN and CDR2 SYDVKM. The CDR3 contains 16 residues. The trim removed 1 base at V and 2 bases at J, leaving 4 bases unmatched.

V usage is TRBV7-2 and J usage is TRBJ2-3; possible D gene TRBD1, 6 bases. V was shortened by 1 base and J by 5 bases, with 13 bases between the two germline ends. The germline CDR1 and CDR2 sequences are SGHTA and FQGNSA. The CDR3 spans 15 residues. DNA of the CDR3: TGTGCCAGCAGCTTAGATGGGCCGGGACAAGATACGCAGTATTTT. Translation: CASSLDGPGQDTQYF.